Each of the 27 T cell receptor beta chains below was sequenced from the same sample in a study of shared clonotypes between healthy human individuals. Libraries were prepared by immunoSEQ multiplex PCR; TCRdb keeps only in-frame clonotypes and omits some of them. This sample has some 490,000 clones, with approximately 82% found just once. The sample was PBMCs. These TCRs come from a woman in her forties in good health. Some clones in this sample may be carry-over from other donors' samples.

The V and J genes are TRBV5-8 and TRBJ1-4; D is unclear. This CDR3 is built from 12 residues. Germline values: CDR1 SGHTS, CDR2 YDEGEE. V was shortened by 4 bases and J by 8 bases, with 9 bases between the two germline ends. DNA for the CDR3: TGTGCCAGCAGCCCACGGAGAGAAAAACTGTTTTTT. Translating it yields CASSPRREKLFF.

This clone was seen a few times. J is TRBJ2-7 and V is TRBV7-2; unclear D gene. The CDR3 consists of 13 residues. V dropped 1 base and J dropped 2 bases, with 6 bases sitting between them. CDR1 is SGHTA and CDR2 is FQGNSA in the germline V gene. The chain's CDR3 is CASSLEGTYEQYF. The CDR3 DNA reads TGTGCCAGCAGCTTAGAGGGAACCTACGAGCAGTACTTC.

Only one count was recorded for this clone. This may come from a read error, since a much larger clone is one base off. The chain is built from TRBV2 and TRBJ1-2, with a weak D call TRBD1 (6 bases). The germline CDR1 and CDR2 sequences are SNHLY and FYNNEI. V lost 4 bases, J lost 4 bases, and 10 bases lay in between. CDR3 size: 13 residues. In DNA form, the CDR3 reads TGTGCCAGCAGTGGGGGGCAGACCTATGGCTACACCTTC. It codes for CASSGGQTYGYTF. The whole variable domain, filled in from reference TRBV2 and TRBJ1-2, reads EPEVTQTPSHQVTQMGQEVILRCVPISNHLYFYWYRQILGQKVEFLVSFYNNEISEKSEIFDDQFSVERPDGSNFTLKIRSTKLEDSAMYFCASSGGQTYGYTFGSGTRLTVV.

The V gene is TRBV2, the J gene TRBJ2-3, with 8 bases that match TRBD1. The germline gives CDR1 SNHLY, CDR2 FYNNEI. The CDR3 consists of 15 residues. Trimming at V came to 1 base and at J to 4 bases, leaving 4 bases not matched to a gene. The CDR3 bases are TGTGCCAGCAGTGAAGGACAGGGGTCGGCAGATACGCAGTATTTT. Translated: CASSEGQGSADTQYF. Full variable domain (missing parts from reference TRBV2 and TRBJ2-3): EPEVTQTPSHQVTQMGQEVILRCVPISNHLYFYWYRQILGQKVEFLVSFYNNEISEKSEIFDDQFSVERPDGSNFTLKIRSTKLEDSAMYFCASSEGQGSADTQYFGPGTRLTVL.

This clone has more than one count but fewer than ten. Additional DNA sequences in this sample encode the identical CDR3. CDR3 nucleotide sequence: TGTGCCAGCAGCCTAAGACAGGGGGCAGAGACCCAGTACTTC. It is translated as CASSLRQGAETQYF. The chain links TRBV7-2 to TRBJ2-5; 10 bases match TRBD1. This CDR3 has 14 residues. V gave up 5 bases and J gave up 4 bases; unmatched junction bases: 4. Germline V gives CDR1 SGHTA, CDR2 FQGNSA.

The rearrangement uses TRBV7-2 and TRBJ1-1, with 7 bases matching TRBD1. The germline gives CDR1 SGHTA, CDR2 FQGNSA. V shed 5 bases and J 1 base; nucleotides not matched to a gene: 10. The CDR3 spans 16 residues. The CDR3 region is CASSRATTGANTEAFF. For the CDR3, the DNA is TGTGCCAGCAGCCGAGCGACCACAGGGGCGAACACTGAAGCTTTCTTT. The full variable domain, completed using reference TRBV7-2 and TRBJ1-1, is GAGVSQSPSNKVTEKGKDVELRCDPISGHTALYWYRQSLGQGLEFLIYFQGNSAPDKSGLPSDRFSAERTGGSVSTLTIQRTQQEDSAVYLCASSRATTGANTEAFFGQGTRLTVV.

The V gene is TRBV5-1, the J gene TRBJ2-3, with no clear D. Germline-derived CDR1 and CDR2 are SGHRS and YFSETQ. This CDR3 region has 15 residues. V was clipped by 2 bases and J by 0 bases, with 10 bases between them. As DNA, the CDR3 is TGCGCCAGCAGCTTAGACAAACCTAGCACAGATACGCAGTATTTT. Protein: CASSLDKPSTDTQYF. The whole variable domain, remainder taken from reference TRBV5-1 and TRBJ2-3, is KAGVTQTPRYLIKTRGQQVTLSCSPISGHRSVSWYQQTPGQGLQFLFEYFSETQRNKGNFPGRFSGRQFSNSRSEMNVSTLELGDSALYLCASSLDKPSTDTQYFGPGTRLTVL.

The chain is built from TRBV15 and TRBJ1-5; D unresolved. Germline V gene sequence: CDR1 LNHNV, CDR2 YYDKDF (reference sequence). The CDR3 covers 14 residues. Trimming took off 6 bases at V and 0 bases at J, with 9 bases between the two ends. DNA of the CDR3: TGTGCCACCAGGGGCGGACTTAGCAATCAGCCCCAGCATTTT. Its protein is CATRGGLSNQPQHF.

The rearrangement links TRBV28 to TRBJ2-7; the D gene is possibly TRBD2 (5 bases). Trimming removed 8 bases from V and 3 bases from J, with 11 bases in between. Germline CDR1 is MDHEN and CDR2 is SYDVKM. This CDR3 is 12 amino acids long. CDR3 nucleotides: TGTGCCAGCGGTGGAGGAGACTACGAGCAGTACTTC. Translated, it gives CASGGGDYEQYF.

V gene TRBV7-8 combines with J gene TRBJ2-5, with 9 bases matching TRBD1. This CDR3 is 13 amino acids long. V dropped 6 bases and J dropped 7; count of bases not matched to a gene: 6. Germline V gives CDR1 SGHVS, CDR2 FQNEAQ. The CDR3 DNA sequence: TGTGCCAGCAGTTCCACGACAGGGGGGACCCAGTACTTC. Its translation: CASSSTTGGTQYF.

The rearrangement joins TRBV27 to TRBJ2-5; D not resolved. The CDR3 consists of 13 residues. From germline, CDR1 is MNHEY and CDR2 SMNVEV (reference sequence). Trimming left V 2 bases short and J 2 bases short, with 6 bases between. The CDR3 region is CASSLRQQETQYF. The CDR3 DNA follows: TGTGCCAGCAGTTTACGCCAGCAAGAGACCCAGTACTTC.

The V and J genes are TRBV15 and TRBJ2-5; D is possibly TRBD2 (6 bases). V dropped 0 bases and J dropped 4 bases, with 9 bases sitting between them. This CDR3 region has 14 residues. Germline CDR1 LNHNV, CDR2 YYDKDF (reference sequence). The CDR3 nucleotides are TGTGCCACCAGCAGAGATCTGGGGGGAGAGACCCAGTACTTC. It yields the protein CATSRDLGGETQYF.

This sequence joins TRBV11-2 and TRBJ2-1; 11 nucleotides match TRBD2. This CDR3 region has 16 residues. Germline lookup yields CDR1 SGHAT and CDR2 FQNNGV. Unmatched junction bases numbered 4, after V lost 3 bases and J lost 3 bases. CDR3 residues: CASSFGTSGIYNEQFF. As DNA, the CDR3 is TGTGCCAGCAGCTTTGGGACTAGCGGAATCTACAATGAGCAGTTCTTC.

As to this clone: This sequence is one base from a far larger clone and is likely a read error. The rearrangement joins TRBV25-1 to TRBJ2-2; 8 positions match TRBD1. Trimming took 2 bases from V and 7 from J; bases not matched to a gene: 6. The CDR3 is made up of 15 amino acids. Germline V CDR1 and CDR2: MGHDK, SYGVNS. CDR3 loop: CASSEGAGGIGELFF. DNA of the CDR3: TGTGCCAGCAGTGAAGGGGCAGGGGGCATCGGGGAGCTGTTTTTT. The full variable domain, rest sourced from reference TRBV25-1 and TRBJ2-2, is EADIYQTPRYLVIGTGKKITLECSQTMGHDKMYWYQQDPGMELHLIHYSYGVNSTEKGDLSSESTVSRIRTEHFPLTLESARPSHTSQYLCASSEGAGGIGELFFGEGSRLTVL.

V gene TRBV30 combines with J gene TRBJ2-1; 7 bases fit TRBD2. Trimming took 2 bases from V and 9 from J; bases not matched to a gene: 19. Germline CDR1 GTSNPN, CDR2 SVGIG (reference sequence). The CDR3 totals 17 residues. CDR3 in DNA: TGTGCCTGGAGTAACGACTTGACCAGCGGGGTCCCCGGTGAGCAGTTCTTC. Its protein product is CAWSNDLTSGVPGEQFF.

This clone occurred a few times. V gene TRBV9 combines with J gene TRBJ2-5; D possibly corresponds to TRBD1 (6 bases). This CDR3 region has 12 residues. V lost 4 bases to trimming and J lost 11 bases, with 15 bases between them. CDR1 is SGDLS, CDR2 YYNGEE, per germline. In DNA form, the CDR3 reads TGTGCCAGCAGCCCAGGGGCCGGTGAGCAGTACTTC. Its translation: CASSPGAGEQYF.

V gene TRBV7-2 combines with J gene TRBJ2-5, with 10 bases that match TRBD1. The last part of the DNA fits TRBJ2-7 better; the J call may be wrong. Germline V CDR1 and CDR2: SGHTA, FQGNSA. This CDR3 contains 15 residues. The CDR3 here is CASSLTGTGEYEQYF. In DNA form, the CDR3 reads TGTGCCAGCAGCTTAACCGGGACAGGGGAGTACGAGCAGTACTTC.

The chain links TRBV30 to TRBJ2-3; D unclear. This CDR3 spans 13 amino acids. V gave up 1 base and J gave up 4 bases, with 9 bases separating them. The germline CDR1 and CDR2 sequences are GTSNPN and SVGIG (reference sequence). The CDR3 loop is CAWSATFADTQYF. CDR3 coding DNA: TGTGCCTGGAGTGCGACTTTTGCAGATACGCAGTATTTT.

The count of this clone is one. This sample includes further DNA sequences coding for the same CDR3. The chain is built from TRBV30 and TRBJ2-2; D call uncertain. CDR1 is GTSNPN and CDR2 is SVGIG in the germline V gene (reference sequence). The CDR3 runs 11 residues. Trimming took off 3 bases at V and 4 bases at J, with 3 bases between the two ends. CDR3 nucleotides: TGTGCCTGGAGAGGCACCGGGGAGCTGTTTTTT. Its translation is CAWRGTGELFF.

The genes are TRBV7-2 and TRBJ1-2, with 7 nucleotides matching TRBD1. CDR3 length equals 14 residues. Germline loops: CDR1 SGHTA, CDR2 FQGNSA. Trimming removed 3 bases from V and 4 bases from J; junction bases left unmatched: 5. The DNA for the CDR3 is TGTGCCAGCAGCTTGGTGGGACAGATCTATGGCTACACCTTC. This gives the protein CASSLVGQIYGYTF.

The genes are TRBV10-3 and TRBJ1-2; D is ambiguous. Germline V gives CDR1 ENHRY, CDR2 SYGVKD. CDR3 length equals 13 residues. Trimming removed 3 bases from V and 4 bases from J, with 9 bases in between. CDR3: CAISESEVYGYTF. As DNA, the CDR3 is TGTGCCATCAGTGAATCGGAGGTCTATGGCTACACCTTC.

This chain connects TRBV10-3 to TRBJ1-1, with D unclear. V lost 3 bases and J 1 base, leaving 3 bases between the germline ends. Germline V lookup: CDR1 ENHRY, CDR2 SYGVKD. This CDR3 has 12 amino acids. CDR3 nucleotide sequence: TGTGCCATCAGTGATCAGAACACTGAAGCTTTCTTT. Translating it yields CAISDQNTEAFF.

V usage is TRBV6-1 and J usage is TRBJ1-6; weak D call: TRBD1 (6 bases). The CDR3 contains 13 residues. Germline-derived CDR1 and CDR2 are MNHNS and SASEGT. V shed 1 base and J shed 9 bases, with 7 bases lying between them. CDR3 loop: CASSEVQGSPLHF. The CDR3 region has the DNA TGTGCCAGCAGTGAAGTACAGGGTTCACCCCTCCACTTT.

This chain joins TRBV5-1 and TRBJ2-1, with 14 bases lining up with TRBD2. The V gene's germline CDR1 is SGHRS and CDR2 YFSETQ. V dropped 4 bases and J dropped 3; count of bases not matched to a gene: 12. The CDR3 is made up of 19 amino acids. As DNA, the CDR3 is TGCGCCAGCAGCCCCCGAGGGACTAGCGGGAGAATAGGCTACAATGAGCAGTTCTTC. It specifies CASSPRGTSGRIGYNEQFF.

The rearrangement joins TRBV25-1 to TRBJ2-5, with a weak D call TRBD2 (5 bases). V gave up 1 base and J gave up 4 bases, with 16 bases separating them. The germline V gene has CDR1 MGHDK and CDR2 SYGVNS. The CDR3 is 16 amino acids. The CDR3 reads CASSEFGSVVRETQYF. CDR3 DNA: TGTGCCAGCAGTGAATTTGGGAGCGTAGTAAGAGAGACCCAGTACTTC.

This clone was observed a few times. The J gene is TRBJ2-1, the V gene TRBV28; no firm D call. This CDR3 has 12 residues. Germline V gene data show CDR1 as MDHEN and CDR2 as SYDVKM. Trimming cost V 6 bases and J 7 bases, with 10 bases left between them. CDR3 in amino acids: CASSQTLNEQFF. In nucleotides, the CDR3 is TGTGCCAGCAGCCAGACTTTGAATGAGCAGTTCTTC.

This clone was seen ten or more times. The V and J genes are TRBV11-2 and TRBJ1-2, with D perhaps TRBD1 (5 bases). This CDR3 is built from 15 residues. Germline CDR1 and CDR2: SGHAT and FQNNGV. V lost 5 bases and J lost 1, with 14 bases in between. DNA for the CDR3: TGTGCCAGCAGCCGCGACAGACTAAGTAACTATGGCTACACCTTC. It encodes CASSRDRLSNYGYTF.